This T cell receptor (beta chain) was sequenced during a study of T cells after yellow fever vaccination. Points from the study as a whole: Relatively few clonotypes were ones that appeared in both CD4 and CD8 compartments. Researchers cautioned that FACS-sorted repertoires could harbor abundant clonotypes contaminating from the bulk population. Peaking on day 5 versus 15, the secondary response was faster but weaker.

This clonotype was found a few times. No antigen is known for it. One end of the junction varies from germline; a read error may be responsible. By 5'RACE template switching, TCR cDNA was produced, with a universal primer site and UMIs added in the process. TCRdb redid the calling of the 5' RACE reads with MiXCR, one entry per CDR3 protein. The data show about 350,000 distinct CDR3 sequences, less than 9.5% seen once. Per germline, CDR1 LGHNA and CDR2 YNFKEQ. The CDR3 covers 15 residues. The sequence was collected from a young man who received the YFV17D yellow fever vaccine. Material: PBMCs, obtained approximately 47 days after the first yellow fever vaccination. This rearrangement joins TRBV4-2 to TRBJ2-5, with D tentatively TRBD2 (7 bases). The CDR3 reads CASSRRGGGQEAQYF. DNA for the CDR3: TGTGCCAGCAGCCGACGTGGGGGGGGGCAAGAGGCCCAGTACTTC.